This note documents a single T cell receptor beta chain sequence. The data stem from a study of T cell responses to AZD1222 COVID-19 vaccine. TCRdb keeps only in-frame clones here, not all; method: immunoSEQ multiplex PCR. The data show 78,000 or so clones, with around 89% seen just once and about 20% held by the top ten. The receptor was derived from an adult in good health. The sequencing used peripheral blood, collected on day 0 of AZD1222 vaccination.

The CDR3 coding sequence is TGTGCCACCAGTGACCCGGGACAGGGGGCTAATAATGAGCAGTTCTTC. Amino acid sequence: CATSDPGQGANNEQFF. V usage is TRBV24-1 and J usage is TRBJ2-1; 12 nucleotides match TRBD1. This CDR3 region has 16 residues. Germline assignment: CDR1 KGHDR and CDR2 SFDVKD. The trim removed 4 bases at V and 7 bases at J, leaving 7 bases unmatched.